This is a list of T cell receptor beta chains from one sample in a study of shared clonotypes between healthy human individuals. Assay: immunoSEQ multiplex PCR; the TCRdb copy retains only in-frame clones and omits some. The sample contains over a million clones, roughly 96% of which appear only once. The sample comprised naive CD4+ T cells sorted from blood. Source of these receptors: a man younger than 40 in good health. The CDR3 runs from the conserved cysteine through the conserved F or W. A D gene is named only where the DNA matches it firmly. Rows give clone size only sometimes, using once, few, many, or a class for an expanded clone.

J gene | V gene | D gene | clone size | CDR3 protein | CDR3 DNA
TRBJ2-3 | TRBV7-5 | . | . | CARSTQGTDTQYF | TGTGCCAGAAGCACACAGGGGACAGATACGCAGTATTTT
TRBJ1-5 | TRBV7-2 | . | . | CASSLGPSRPQHF | TGTGCCAGCAGCTTAGGACCCTCCCGGCCCCAGCATTTT
TRBJ1-5 | TRBV30 | . | . | CAWSPQWNQPQHF | TGTGCCTGGAGCCCCCAATGGAATCAGCCCCAGCATTTT
TRBJ2-1 | TRBV28 | . | . | CASSVAGSRDEQFF | TGTGCCAGCAGCGTGGCCGGGAGTCGTGATGAGCAGTTCTTC
TRBJ1-4 | TRBV27 | . | . | CASSPDRNRWSTNEKLFF | TGTGCCAGCAGTCCTGACAGGAACAGATGGTCAACTAATGAAAAACTGTTTTTT
TRBJ2-7 | TRBV28 | . | . | CASSLFLSSEQYF | .
TRBJ1-1 | TRBV11-3 | . | . | CASSLSGTYTEAFF | TGTGCCAGCAGCTTATCGGGAACCTACACTGAAGCTTTCTTT
TRBJ1-1 | TRBV19 | TRBD1 | . | CASSQDRGYTEAFF | TGTGCCAGTAGCCAGGACAGGGGATACACTGAAGCTTTCTTT
TRBJ2-3 | TRBV14 | . | once | CASSQDIRPSDTQYF | TGTGCCAGCAGCCAAGATATTAGGCCCTCAGATACGCAGTATTTT
TRBJ2-7 | TRBV5-3 | . | once | CARSLAASATWGHEQYF | TGTGCCAGAAGCTTGGCCGCCTCAGCCACGTGGGGGCACGAGCAGTACTTC
TRBJ2-7 | TRBV27 | TRBD2 | . | CASRREGLPYEQYF | TGTGCCAGCAGGCGGGAGGGCCTTCCCTACGAGCAGTACTTC
TRBJ2-3 | TRBV2 | . | . | CASNLGITDTQYF | TGTGCCAGCAACCTAGGCATAACAGATACGCAGTATTTT
TRBJ2-1 | TRBV7-9 | . | . | CASSFKGNEQFF | TGTGCCAGCAGCTTTAAGGGTAATGAGCAGTTCTTC
TRBJ1-5 | TRBV7-3 | . | . | CASSLGGGPQHF | TGTGCCAGCAGCTTAGGGGGAGGGCCCCAGCATTTT
TRBJ1-1 | TRBV19 | . | . | CASSILGNTEAFF | TGTGCCAGTAGTATACTGGGGAACACTGAAGCTTTCTTT
TRBJ1-2 | TRBV23-1 | . | . | CASSQPQGNLSCYGYTF | TGCGCCAGCAGTCAGCCGCAGGGGAATCTCTCGTGCTATGGCTACACCTTC
TRBJ1-5 | TRBV6-5 | . | . | CASSEGVGQPQHF | TGTGCCAGCAGTGAAGGTGTGGGTCAGCCCCAGCATTTT
TRBJ2-1 | TRBV4-1 | TRBD2 | . | CASSQPTSVVYNEQFF | TGCGCCAGCAGCCAACCCACTAGCGTAGTCTACAATGAGCAGTTCTTC
TRBJ2-7 | TRBV6-6 | . | . | CASSGLQGNEQYF | TGTGCCAGCAGTGGCCTACAGGGAAACGAGCAGTACTTC
TRBJ1-1 | TRBV10-3 | . | once | CAIREGGTEAFF | TGTGCCATCAGGGAGGGGGGGACTGAAGCTTTCTTT
TRBJ2-1 | TRBV11-3 | . | . | CASSPSRGRNEQFF | TGTGCCAGCAGCCCTTCTCGAGGGAGGAATGAGCAGTTCTTC
TRBJ2-1 | TRBV7-7 | TRBD2 | . | CASSPKGLAGENEQFF | TGTGCCAGCAGCCCCAAGGGACTAGCGGGAGAGAATGAGCAGTTCTTC
TRBJ2-1 | TRBV10-3 | TRBD1 | once | CAISESPGQDYNEQFF | TGTGCCATCAGTGAGTCACCTGGACAGGATTACAATGAGCAGTTCTTC
TRBJ1-3 | TRBV5-1 | TRBD1 | . | CASSFTGGRNTIYF | TGCGCCAGCAGCTTCACAGGGGGAAGAAACACCATATATTTT
TRBJ1-1 | TRBV6-5 | . | once | CASSRYRSRNTEAFF | TGTGCCAGCAGTAGATACAGGAGCAGGAACACTGAAGCTTTCTTT
TRBJ2-7 | TRBV11-2 | . | . | CASSRGLNAYEQYF | TGTGCCAGCAGCCGAGGACTCAACGCCTACGAGCAGTACTTC
TRBJ1-4 | TRBV11-3 | . | . | CASSLNNGEKLFF | TGTGCCAGCAGCTTAAATAATGGTGAAAAACTGTTTTTT
TRBJ1-3 | TRBV27 | . | . | CASSLGRGSGNTIYF | TGTGCCAGCAGTTTGGGCAGGGGCTCTGGAAACACCATATATTTT
TRBJ1-4 | TRBV28 | . | . | CASSQENEKLFF | TGTGCCAGCAGCCAGGAAAATGAAAAACTGTTTTTT
TRBJ1-1 | TRBV5-1 | . | . | CASSFPRGEAFF | TGCGCCAGCAGCTTCCCCAGGGGAGAAGCTTTCTTT
TRBJ2-1 | TRBV7-6 | . | . | CASSLLLGSYNEQFF | TGTGCCAGCAGCTTACTCCTAGGTTCCTACAATGAGCAGTTCTTC
TRBJ2-2 | TRBV9 | TRBD2 | . | CASSASGLAGGGKSGELFF | TGTGCCAGCAGCGCCAGCGGACTAGCGGGAGGAGGGAAGTCCGGGGAGCTGTTTTTT
TRBJ2-5 | TRBV15 | TRBD1 | . | CATSSDRDRGETQYF | TGTGCCACCAGCAGTGACCGGGACAGGGGTGAGACCCAGTACTTC